Listed here are 11 T cell receptor beta chains from one sample, sequenced in a study of T cells in localized non-small cell lung cancer. TCRdb keeps only in-frame clones here, not all; method: immunoSEQ multiplex PCR. Of approximately 40,000 clones in the sample, approximately 86% were seen once. The sample here was peripheral blood, taken before any cancer treatment. These receptors were taken from a man aged 40 to 70 with stage I lung adenocarcinoma.

The rearrangement joins TRBV7-2 to TRBJ2-7; 7 bases line up with TRBD2. The V segment lost 5 bases and the J segment 3 bases; nucleotides outside the gene matches: 7. Germline lookup yields CDR1 SGHTA and CDR2 FQGNSA. The length of the CDR3 is 14 residues. The CDR3 bases are TGTGCCAGCAGCCTCGGGACTACCCGCTACGAGCAGTACTTC. Its translation: CASSLGTTRYEQYF.

The chain carries TRBV9 and TRBJ1-6; possibly TRBD1 for D (5 bases). From germline, CDR1 is SGDLS and CDR2 YYNGEE. The CDR3 loop spans 15 amino acids. Trimming left V 3 bases short and J 4 bases short, with 11 bases between. Written as DNA, the CDR3 is TGTGCCAGCAGCGAAGGGACGGGATATAATTCACCCCTCCACTTT. Its translation: CASSEGTGYNSPLHF.

The chain carries TRBV27 and TRBJ2-1; the D gene is possibly TRBD1 (6 bases). CDR3 length: 14 residues. Germline CDR1 and CDR2: MNHEY and SMNVEV (reference sequence). V was pared by 2 bases and J by 3 bases, with 8 bases between. DNA of the CDR3: TGTGCCAGCAGTTTAGGGACATACTACAATGAGCAGTTCTTC. Translating it yields CASSLGTYYNEQFF.

The chain recombines TRBV18 with TRBJ1-2; the D is unclear. The CDR3 contains 13 residues. Germline assignment: CDR1 KGHSH and CDR2 LQKENI. Trimming stripped 2 bases from V and 5 bases from J, with 9 bases between. The CDR3 loop is CASSPSPEYGYTF. CDR3 bases: TGTGCCAGCTCACCAAGCCCAGAGTATGGCTACACCTTC.

The rearrangement uses TRBV7-3 and TRBJ2-7; D not resolved. CDR1 and CDR2 (germline): SGHTA, FQGTGA. There are 13 residues in the CDR3. Trimming left V 4 bases short and J 6 bases short, with 13 bases between. CDR3 sequence: CASSSTQGTEQYF. CDR3 sequence (DNA): TGTGCCAGCAGCTCCACCCAAGGTACCGAGCAGTACTTC.

V and J are TRBV7-2 and TRBJ2-7, with TRBD1 matching 8 bases. This CDR3 contains 15 residues. The V gene end was trimmed by 6 bases and the J gene end by 2 bases; junction bases not matched to a gene: 9. From germline, CDR1 is SGHTA and CDR2 FQGNSA. The CDR3: CASSRQGSSTYEQYF. The CDR3 DNA reads TGTGCCAGCAGTAGACAGGGGAGCTCAACCTACGAGCAGTACTTC.

The rearrangement uses TRBV6-6 and TRBJ2-7, with 10 bases fitting TRBD2. This CDR3 is 14 amino acids long. V dropped 5 bases and J dropped 5; count of bases not matched to a gene: 6. Per the germline V gene, CDR1 is MNHNY and CDR2 is SVGAGI (reference sequence). The CDR3 nucleotides read TGTGCCAGCAGTCCTAGCGGGAGTACCAACGAGCAGTACTTC. Protein product: CASSPSGSTNEQYF.

This chain connects TRBV25-1 to TRBJ2-5; 9 bases are shared with TRBD2. V gave up 2 bases and J gave up 5 bases; unmatched junction bases: 3. The length of the CDR3 is 14 residues. From germline, CDR1 is MGHDK and CDR2 SYGVNS. The CDR3 DNA reads as TGTGCCAGCAGTGAACGCGGGAGGGGCGAGACCCAGTACTTC. The encoded protein is CASSERGRGETQYF.

The V and J genes are TRBV18 and TRBJ1-6, with D unclear. Germline lookup yields CDR1 KGHSH and CDR2 LQKENI. With 4 bases removed from V and 4 bases from J, the gap between germline ends came to 8 bases. This CDR3 region has 14 residues. The CDR3 DNA follows: TGTGCCAGCTCACTCCAGGAGTATAATTCACCCCTCCACTTT. This encodes CASSLQEYNSPLHF. Combining the CDR3 with reference TRBV18 and TRBJ1-6 gives the whole variable domain NAGVMQNPRHLVRRRGQEARLRCSPMKGHSHVYWYRQLPEEGLKFMVYLQKENIIDESGMPKERFSAEFPKEGPSILRIQQVVRGDSAAYFCASSLQEYNSPLHFGNGTRLTVT.

The chain links TRBV9 to TRBJ2-3; 10 nucleotides agree with TRBD2. The length of the CDR3 is 17 residues. J gave up 2 bases and V 0 bases, and 6 bases lay outside the gene matches. Looked up from germline, CDR1 is SGDLS and CDR2 is YYNGEE. The CDR3 nucleotides are TGTGCCAGCAGCGTAGCTTCTGGACTAGCGGTCACAGATACGCAGTATTTT. Its translation: CASSVASGLAVTDTQYF.

V gene TRBV7-9 combines with J gene TRBJ2-3; 9 nucleotides align to TRBD1. The CDR3 consists of 15 residues. Germline V gene lookup returns CDR1 SEHNR and CDR2 FQNEAQ (reference sequence). V was pared by 5 bases and J by 6 bases, with 9 bases of the junction left unmatched. The CDR3 DNA sequence: TGTGCCAGCAGCAATACAGGGGGCGGGGAGGATACGCAGTATTTT. Translation gives CASSNTGGGEDTQYF.